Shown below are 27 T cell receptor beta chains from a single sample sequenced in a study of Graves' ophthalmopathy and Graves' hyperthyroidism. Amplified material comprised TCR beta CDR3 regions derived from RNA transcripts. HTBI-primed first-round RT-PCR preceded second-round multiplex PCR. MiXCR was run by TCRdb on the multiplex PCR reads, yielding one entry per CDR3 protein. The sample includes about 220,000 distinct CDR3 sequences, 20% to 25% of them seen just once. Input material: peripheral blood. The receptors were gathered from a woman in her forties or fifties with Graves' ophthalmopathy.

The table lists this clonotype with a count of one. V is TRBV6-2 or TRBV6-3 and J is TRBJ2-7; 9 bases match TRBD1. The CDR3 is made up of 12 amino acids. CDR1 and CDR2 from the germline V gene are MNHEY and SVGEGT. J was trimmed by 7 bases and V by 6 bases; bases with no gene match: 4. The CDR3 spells CASRQGAQEQYF. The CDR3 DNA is TGTGCCAGCAGACAGGGGGCGCAGGAGCAGTACTTC.

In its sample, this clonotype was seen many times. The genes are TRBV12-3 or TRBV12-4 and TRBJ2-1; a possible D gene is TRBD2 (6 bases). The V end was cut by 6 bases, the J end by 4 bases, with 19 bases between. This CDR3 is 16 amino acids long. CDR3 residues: CASSAPGERQYNEQFF. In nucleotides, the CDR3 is TGTGCCAGCAGCGCCCCGGGGGAGCGGCAATACAATGAGCAGTTCTTC.

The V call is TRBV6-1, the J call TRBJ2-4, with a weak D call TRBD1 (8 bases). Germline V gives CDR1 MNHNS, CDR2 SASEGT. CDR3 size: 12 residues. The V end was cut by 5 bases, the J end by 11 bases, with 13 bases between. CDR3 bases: TGTGCCAGCAGTTTAACAGGGGGGGTTCAGTACTTC. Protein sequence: CASSLTGGVQYF.

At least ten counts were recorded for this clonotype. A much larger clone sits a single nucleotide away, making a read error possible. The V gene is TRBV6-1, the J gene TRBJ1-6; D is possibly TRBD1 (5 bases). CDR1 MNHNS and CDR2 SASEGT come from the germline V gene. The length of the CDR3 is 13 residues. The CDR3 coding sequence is TGTGCGAGCAGGAGGGGCTATAATTCACCCCCCCACTTT. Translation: CASRRGYNSPPHF.

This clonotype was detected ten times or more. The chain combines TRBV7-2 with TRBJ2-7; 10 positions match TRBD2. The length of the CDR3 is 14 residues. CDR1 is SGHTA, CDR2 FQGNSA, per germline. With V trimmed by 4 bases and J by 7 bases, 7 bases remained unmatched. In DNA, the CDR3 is TGTGCCAGCAGCTCCCTAGCGGGAGAGAAAGAGCAGTACTTC. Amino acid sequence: CASSSLAGEKEQYF.

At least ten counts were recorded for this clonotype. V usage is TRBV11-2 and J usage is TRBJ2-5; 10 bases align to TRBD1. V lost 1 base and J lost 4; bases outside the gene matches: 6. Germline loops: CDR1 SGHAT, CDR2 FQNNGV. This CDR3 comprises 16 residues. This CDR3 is CASSLAPGQGRETQYF. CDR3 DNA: TGTGCCAGCAGCTTAGCCCCGGGACAGGGGAGAGAGACCCAGTACTTC.

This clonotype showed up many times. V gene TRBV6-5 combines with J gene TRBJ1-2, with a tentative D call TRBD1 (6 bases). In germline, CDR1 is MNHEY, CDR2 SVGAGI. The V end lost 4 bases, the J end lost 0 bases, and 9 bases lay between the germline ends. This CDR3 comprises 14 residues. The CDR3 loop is CASSLGASNYGYTF. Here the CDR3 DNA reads TGTGCCAGCAGTTTGGGGGCCTCTAACTATGGCTACACCTTC.

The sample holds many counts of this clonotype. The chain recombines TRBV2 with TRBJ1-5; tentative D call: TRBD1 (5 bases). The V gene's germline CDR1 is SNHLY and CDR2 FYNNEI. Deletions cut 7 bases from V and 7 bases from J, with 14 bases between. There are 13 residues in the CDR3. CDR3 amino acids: CASKGEGLQPQHF. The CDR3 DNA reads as TGTGCCAGCAAAGGTGAGGGGTTGCAGCCCCAGCATTTT.

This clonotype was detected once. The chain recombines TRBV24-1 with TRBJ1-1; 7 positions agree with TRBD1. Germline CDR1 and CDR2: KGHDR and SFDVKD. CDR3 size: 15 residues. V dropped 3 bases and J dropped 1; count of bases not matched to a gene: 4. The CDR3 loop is CATSDPRQGNTEAFF. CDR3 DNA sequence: TGTGCCACCAGTGATCCGCGACAGGGGAACACTGAAGCTTTCTTT.

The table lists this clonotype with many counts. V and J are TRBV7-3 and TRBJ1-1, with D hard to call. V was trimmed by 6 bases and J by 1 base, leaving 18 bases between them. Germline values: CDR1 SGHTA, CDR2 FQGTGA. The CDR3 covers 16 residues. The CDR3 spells CASSLVPTTANTEAFF. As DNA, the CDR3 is TGTGCCAGCAGTTTAGTTCCCACCACAGCGAACACTGAAGCTTTCTTT.

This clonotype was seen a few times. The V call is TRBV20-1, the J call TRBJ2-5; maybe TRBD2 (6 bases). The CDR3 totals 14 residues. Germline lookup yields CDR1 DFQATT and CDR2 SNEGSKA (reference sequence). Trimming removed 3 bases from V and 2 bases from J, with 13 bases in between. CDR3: CSASPGGVQETQYF. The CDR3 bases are TGCAGTGCTAGCCCTGGCGGGGTACAAGAGACCCAGTACTTC.

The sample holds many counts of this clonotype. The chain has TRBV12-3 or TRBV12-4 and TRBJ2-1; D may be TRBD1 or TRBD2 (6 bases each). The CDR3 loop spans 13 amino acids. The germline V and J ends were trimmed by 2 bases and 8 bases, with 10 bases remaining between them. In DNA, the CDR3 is TGTGCCAGCAGTTTATGGGGGGCCGATGAGCAGTTCTTC. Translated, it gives CASSLWGADEQFF.

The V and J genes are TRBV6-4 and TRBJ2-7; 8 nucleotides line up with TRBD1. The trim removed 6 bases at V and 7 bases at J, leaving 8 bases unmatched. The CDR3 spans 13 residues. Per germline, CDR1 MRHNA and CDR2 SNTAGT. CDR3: CASREQGAREQYF. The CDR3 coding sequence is TGTGCCAGCAGGGAGCAGGGGGCGCGAGAGCAGTACTTC.

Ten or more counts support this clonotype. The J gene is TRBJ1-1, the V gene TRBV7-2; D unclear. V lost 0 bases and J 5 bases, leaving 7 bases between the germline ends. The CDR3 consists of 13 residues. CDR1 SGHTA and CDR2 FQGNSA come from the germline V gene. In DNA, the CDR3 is TGTGCCAGCAGCTTAGCCGTGGGGACTGAAGCTTTCTTT. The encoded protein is CASSLAVGTEAFF.

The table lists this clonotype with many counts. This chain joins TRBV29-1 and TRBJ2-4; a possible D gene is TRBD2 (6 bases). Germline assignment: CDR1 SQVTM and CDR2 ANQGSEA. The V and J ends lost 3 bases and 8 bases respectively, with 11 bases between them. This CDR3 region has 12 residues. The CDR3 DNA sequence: TGCAGCGTTGAGGGAGGTGGGGACATTCAGTACTTC. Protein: CSVEGGGDIQYF.

The CDR3 nucleotides are TGTGCCAGCGGACCCTCTACCTACGAGCAGTACTTC. Its translation: CASGPSTYEQYF. The chain joins TRBV12-3 or TRBV12-4 to TRBJ2-7; D is ambiguous. The CDR3 length is 12 residues. Trimming left V 8 bases short and J 2 bases short, with 10 bases between.

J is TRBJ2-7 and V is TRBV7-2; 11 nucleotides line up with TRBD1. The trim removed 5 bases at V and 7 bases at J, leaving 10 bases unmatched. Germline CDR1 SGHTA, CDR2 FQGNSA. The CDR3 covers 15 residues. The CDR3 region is CASSDLGQGAREQYF. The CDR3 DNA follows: TGTGCCAGCAGCGACCTAGGACAGGGGGCGCGAGAGCAGTACTTC.

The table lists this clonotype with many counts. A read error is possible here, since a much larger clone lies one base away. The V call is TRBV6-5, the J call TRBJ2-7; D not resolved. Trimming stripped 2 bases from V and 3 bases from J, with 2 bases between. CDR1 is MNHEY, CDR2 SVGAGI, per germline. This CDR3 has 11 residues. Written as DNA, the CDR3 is TGTGCCAGCAGTTACATCTACGAGCAGTACTTC. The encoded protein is CASSYIYEQYF.

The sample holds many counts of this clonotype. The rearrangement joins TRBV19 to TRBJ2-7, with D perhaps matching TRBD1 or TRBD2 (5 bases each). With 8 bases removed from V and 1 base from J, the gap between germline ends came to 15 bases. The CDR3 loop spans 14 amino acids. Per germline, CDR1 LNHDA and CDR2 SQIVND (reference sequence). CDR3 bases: TGTGCCAGTTCGAGGACGGGGACGTCCTACGAGCAGTACTTC. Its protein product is CASSRTGTSYEQYF.

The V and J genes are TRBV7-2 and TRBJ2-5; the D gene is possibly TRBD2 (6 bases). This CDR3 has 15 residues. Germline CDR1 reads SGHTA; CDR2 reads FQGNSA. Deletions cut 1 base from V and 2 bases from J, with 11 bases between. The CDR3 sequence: CASSLGGIGQETQYF. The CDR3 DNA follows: TGTGCCAGCAGCTTAGGCGGGATTGGACAAGAGACCCAGTACTTC.

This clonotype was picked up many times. CDR3 loop: CSARDIRGTETQYF. The CDR3 DNA is TGCAGTGCTAGAGATATACGGGGAACCGAGACCCAGTACTTC. The chain has TRBV20-1 and TRBJ2-5; D perhaps matches TRBD2 (5 bases). The V and J ends lost 0 bases and 5 bases respectively, with 13 bases between them. This CDR3 comprises 14 residues. Germline assignment: CDR1 DFQATT and CDR2 SNEGSKA (reference sequence).

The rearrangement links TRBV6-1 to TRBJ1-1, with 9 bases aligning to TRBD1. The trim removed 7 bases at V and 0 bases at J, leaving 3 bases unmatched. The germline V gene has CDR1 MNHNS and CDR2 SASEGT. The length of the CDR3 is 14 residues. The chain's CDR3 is CASMRQGVNTEAFF. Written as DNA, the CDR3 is TGTGCCAGCATGAGACAGGGGGTGAACACTGAAGCTTTCTTT.

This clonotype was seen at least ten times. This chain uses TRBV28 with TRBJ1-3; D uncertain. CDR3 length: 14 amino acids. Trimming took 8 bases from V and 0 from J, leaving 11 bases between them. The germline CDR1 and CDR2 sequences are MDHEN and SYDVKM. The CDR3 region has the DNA TGTGCCAGCGCCGGTGCGCCCTCTGGAAACACCATATATTTT. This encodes CASAGAPSGNTIYF.

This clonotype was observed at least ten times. This chain's CDR3 is CASSLTTQDAYNSPLHF. The CDR3 DNA reads as TGCGCCAGCAGCTTGACCACCCAGGACGCCTATAATTCACCCCTCCACTTT. V gene TRBV5-1 combines with J gene TRBJ1-6; D remains unclear. V gave up 1 base and J gave up 2 bases, with 13 bases separating them. The CDR3 covers 17 residues. Germline V gene data show CDR1 as SGHRS and CDR2 as YFSETQ.

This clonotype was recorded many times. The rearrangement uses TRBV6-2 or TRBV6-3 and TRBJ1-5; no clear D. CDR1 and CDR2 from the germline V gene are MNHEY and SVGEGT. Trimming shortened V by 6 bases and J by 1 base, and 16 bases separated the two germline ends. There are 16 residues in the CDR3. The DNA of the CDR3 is TGTGCCAGCAGCACCAGACGTGCCGAGAGCAATCAGCCCCAGCATTTT. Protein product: CASSTRRAESNQPQHF.

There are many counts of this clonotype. Here the CDR3 reads CSVGGQGETQYF. The CDR3 DNA is TGCAGCGTGGGGGGGCAAGGCGAGACCCAGTACTTC. The chain couples TRBV29-1 to TRBJ2-5; the D gene is possibly TRBD2 (7 bases). Germline CDR1 and CDR2: SQVTM and ANQGSEA. This CDR3 region has 12 residues. V dropped 6 bases and J dropped 5 bases, with 13 bases sitting between them.

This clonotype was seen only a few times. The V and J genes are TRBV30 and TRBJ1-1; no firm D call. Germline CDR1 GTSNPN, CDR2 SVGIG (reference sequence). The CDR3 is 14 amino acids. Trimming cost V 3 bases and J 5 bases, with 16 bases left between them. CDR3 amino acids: CAWRFLGVGTEAFF. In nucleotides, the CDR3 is TGTGCCTGGAGATTCTTGGGCGTAGGGACTGAAGCTTTCTTT.